These 29 T cell receptor beta chains were all obtained from the same sample, sequenced in a study of blood T cell repertoires in COVID-19. Only in-frame clones appear in the TCRdb table, and some are missing; sequencing was by immunoSEQ multiplex PCR. The sample has over 45,000 clones; 90% are singletons. Sequencing was performed on peripheral blood. Receptor source: a man aged 45-65 years with acute or convalescent COVID-19.

The rearrangement uses TRBV19 and TRBJ2-1; 12 bases line up with TRBD2. The germline V gene encodes CDR1 LNHDA and CDR2 SQIVND (reference sequence). Trimming took 5 bases from V and 5 from J; bases not matched to a gene: 13. The CDR3 consists of 18 residues. The CDR3 spells CASSQTLAGGPFDNEQFF. In nucleotides, the CDR3 is TGTGCCAGTAGTCAGACTCTAGCGGGAGGGCCGTTCGACAATGAGCAGTTCTTC.

To note about this clone: The junction departs from the called germline gene at one end, perhaps through a read error. As DNA, the CDR3 is TGTGCCAGCTCTCCCCAACCGGGACAGGTCGGAAACAATCAGTACTTC. Amino acid sequence: CASSPQPGQVGNNQYF. The chain employs TRBV18 and TRBJ2-4; 8 nucleotides line up with TRBD1. Per the germline V gene, CDR1 is KGHSH and CDR2 is LQKENI. The CDR3 loop spans 16 amino acids.

This clone has only one observation. The chain couples TRBV7-2 to TRBJ2-7; D is undetermined. Trimming removed 1 base from V and 2 bases from J, with 9 bases in between. Germline-derived CDR1 and CDR2 are SGHTA and FQGNSA. This CDR3 comprises 14 residues. The CDR3 DNA sequence: TGTGCCAGCAGCTTAGACAGTCAGACCTACGAGCAGTACTTC. Its protein is CASSLDSQTYEQYF.

The J gene is TRBJ2-7, the V gene TRBV19; 7 bases fit TRBD1. The ends lost 5 bases at V and 8 bases at J; junction bases unmatched: 15. This CDR3 region has 15 residues. The V gene's germline CDR1 is LNHDA and CDR2 SQIVND (reference sequence). The chain's CDR3 is CASSPGTASSTKQYF. The CDR3 DNA reads as TGTGCCAGTAGTCCCGGGACAGCCTCTTCTACGAAGCAGTACTTC. The complete variable domain, with remaining parts taken from reference TRBV19 and TRBJ2-7, reads DGGITQSPKYLFRKEGQNVTLSCEQNLNHDAMYWYRQDPGQGLRLIYYSQIVNDFQKGDIAEGYSVSREKKESFPLTVTSAQKNPTAFYLCASSPGTASSTKQYFGPGTRLTVT.

This sequence joins TRBV12-5 and TRBJ1-5; D is unresolved. Germline V gives CDR1 LGHNT, CDR2 FRNRAP. V lost 5 bases and J 4 bases, leaving 15 bases between the germline ends. The length of the CDR3 is 15 residues. The CDR3 DNA is TGTGCTAGTGGTCCTGAGGTCGGGGTTAATCAGCCCCAGCATTTT. Its translation: CASGPEVGVNQPQHF.

V gene TRBV11-3 combines with J gene TRBJ1-1; D perhaps matches TRBD1 (5 bases). The CDR3 runs to 14 residues. Germline lookup yields CDR1 SGHNT and CDR2 YENEEA. V was pared by 4 bases and J by 7 bases, with 16 bases between. The CDR3 nucleotides read TGTGCCAGCAGCTGGAGAGGGGAGCGGGGTGAAGCTTTCTTT. This sequence encodes CASSWRGERGEAFF. The full variable domain, its missing parts supplied by reference TRBV11-3 and TRBJ1-1, is EAGVVQSPRYKIIEKKQPVAFWCNPISGHNTLYWYLQNLGQGPELLIRYENEEAVDDSQLPKDRFSAERLKGVDSTLKIQPAELGDSAVYLCASSWRGERGEAFFGQGTRLTVV.

This chain connects TRBV18 to TRBJ1-1; 10 bases align to TRBD1. CDR1 KGHSH and CDR2 LQKENI come from the germline V gene. The CDR3 spans 15 residues. Unmatched junction bases numbered 2, after V lost 3 bases and J lost 1 base. The CDR3 nucleotides read TGTGCCAGCTCACCCGGGACAGGGGCGAACACTGAAGCTTTCTTT. Protein: CASSPGTGANTEAFF.

The chain combines TRBV6-6 with TRBJ1-2; tentative D call: TRBD1 (5 bases). The CDR3 consists of 14 residues. CDR1 and CDR2 from the germline V gene are MNHNY and SVGAGI (reference sequence). The V and J ends lost 3 bases and 0 bases respectively, with 8 bases between them. Written as DNA, the CDR3 is TGTGCCAGCAGTTATGACAGATCTAACTATGGCTACACCTTC. This gives the protein CASSYDRSNYGYTF.

The chain recombines TRBV5-1 with TRBJ2-3, with 9 positions matching TRBD1. This CDR3 is built from 15 residues. Unmatched junction bases numbered 4, after V lost 5 bases and J lost 0 bases. Germline V gives CDR1 SGHRS, CDR2 YFSETQ. DNA of the CDR3: TGCGCCAGCAGTGACAGGGGGTTTAGCACAGATACGCAGTATTTT. Protein sequence: CASSDRGFSTDTQYF. Full variable domain (remainder filled in from reference TRBV5-1 and TRBJ2-3): KAGVTQTPRYLIKTRGQQVTLSCSPISGHRSVSWYQQTPGQGLQFLFEYFSETQRNKGNFPGRFSGRQFSNSRSEMNVSTLELGDSALYLCASSDRGFSTDTQYFGPGTRLTVL.

Worth noting for this clone: The identical CDR3 is also encoded by other nucleotide sequences in the sample. This chain connects TRBV6-5 to TRBJ1-3, with TRBD1 matching 8 bases. Germline CDR1 and CDR2: MNHEY and SVGAGI. Trimming cost V 5 bases and J 1 base; bases outside gene matches: 1. The CDR3 covers 14 residues. CDR3 nucleotide sequence: TGTGCCAGCAGTCGGACAGGGTCTGGAAACACCATATATTTT. This codes for CASSRTGSGNTIYF.

This chain joins TRBV5-6 and TRBJ2-1, with D maybe TRBD2 (5 bases). The CDR3 sequence is 16 residues long. Germline CDR1 reads SGHDT; CDR2 reads YYEEEE. Trimming removed 0 bases at V and 0 bases at J, with 10 bases between. The CDR3 sequence is CASSLGGSSSYNEQFF. The CDR3 region has the DNA TGTGCCAGCAGCTTGGGAGGGTCGAGCTCCTACAATGAGCAGTTCTTC. The variable domain in full, with the rest retrieved from reference TRBV5-6 and TRBJ2-1, is DAGVTQSPTHLIKTRGQQVTLRCSPKSGHDTVSWYQQALGQGPQFIFQYYEEEERQRGNFPDRFSGHQFPNYSSELNVNALLLGDSALYLCASSLGGSSSYNEQFFGPGTRLTVL.

This chain joins TRBV27 and TRBJ2-7; TRBD2 agrees at 9 bases. The CDR3 spans 12 residues. CDR1 is MNHEY and CDR2 is SMNVEV in the germline V gene (reference sequence). Trimming took 3 bases from V and 6 from J; bases not matched to a gene: 0. The CDR3 bases are TGTGCCAGCAGTTTGCGGGGGGGCGAGCAGTACTTC. Translated: CASSLRGGEQYF.

The gene calls are TRBV27 and TRBJ1-5, with D maybe TRBD1 (5 bases). Per the germline V gene, CDR1 is MNHEY and CDR2 is SMNVEV (reference sequence). This CDR3 comprises 14 residues. Trimming stripped 3 bases from V and 3 bases from J, with 9 bases between. The CDR3 DNA is TGTGCCAGCAGTTTGGGAGGGGACAATCAGCCCCAGCATTTT. This encodes CASSLGGDNQPQHF.

This clone was recorded a few times. V gene TRBV6-2 or TRBV6-3 combines with J gene TRBJ2-1; 9 bases fit TRBD1. Germline V gene sequence: CDR1 MNHEY, CDR2 SVGEGT. This CDR3 comprises 17 residues. The trim removed 4 bases at V and 3 bases at J, leaving 10 bases unmatched. Written as DNA, the CDR3 is TGTGCCAGCAGTTTCACTCCGGGACAGGGTATCTACAATGAGCAGTTCTTC. Residues: CASSFTPGQGIYNEQFF.

This clone has just a few counts. The rearrangement uses TRBV7-6 and TRBJ2-7, with D hard to call. The CDR3 runs 13 residues. Germline V gives CDR1 SGHVS, CDR2 FNYEAQ. Trimming shortened V by 5 bases and J by 1 base, and 9 bases separated the two germline ends. The CDR3 region has the DNA TGTGCCAGCAGCGGCAGACTGTCCTACGAGCAGTACTTC. Protein product: CASSGRLSYEQYF.

The genes are TRBV5-1 and TRBJ2-3, with 8 bases aligning to TRBD2. Trimming cost V 2 bases and J 3 bases; bases outside gene matches: 5. Germline assignment: CDR1 SGHRS and CDR2 YFSETQ. The CDR3 covers 15 residues. This CDR3 reads CASSLMAGGTDTQYF. The DNA of the CDR3 is TGCGCCAGCAGCTTAATGGCGGGAGGTACAGATACGCAGTATTTT. The full variable domain, its missing parts supplied by reference TRBV5-1 and TRBJ2-3, is KAGVTQTPRYLIKTRGQQVTLSCSPISGHRSVSWYQQTPGQGLQFLFEYFSETQRNKGNFPGRFSGRQFSNSRSEMNVSTLELGDSALYLCASSLMAGGTDTQYFGPGTRLTVL.

In its sample, this clone was seen a few times. CDR3 DNA sequence: TGTGCCAGCAGCTTAGATTCAGGCCTACAGCCCCAGCATTTT. Protein product: CASSLDSGLQPQHF. The chain recombines TRBV7-8 with TRBJ1-5, with D unresolved. This CDR3 is built from 14 residues. Germline CDR1 is SGHVS and CDR2 is FQNEAQ. V lost 1 base and J lost 7, with 11 bases in between.

The chain couples TRBV5-6 to TRBJ2-5; 12 bases fit TRBD1. CDR3 length: 16 amino acids. V lost 4 bases to trimming and J lost 4 bases; unmatched junction nucleotides: 8. CDR1 is SGHDT and CDR2 is YYEEEE in the germline V gene. The CDR3 region is CASSRRDRGHRETQYF. As DNA, the CDR3 is TGTGCCAGCAGCCGCCGGGACAGGGGGCATAGAGAGACCCAGTACTTC.

The chain combines TRBV7-2 with TRBJ2-2; 8 bases align to TRBD2. This CDR3 spans 16 amino acids. V trimming: 2 bases; J trimming: 2 bases; junction bases outside the gene matches: 4. Germline loops: CDR1 SGHTA, CDR2 FQGNSA. Here the CDR3 reads CASSLFGRANTGELFF. CDR3 sequence (DNA): TGTGCCAGCAGCTTATTCGGGAGGGCCAACACCGGGGAGCTGTTTTTT. Based on the CDR3 plus reference TRBV7-2 and TRBJ2-2, the full variable domain is GAGVSQSPSNKVTEKGKDVELRCDPISGHTALYWYRQSLGQGLEFLIYFQGNSAPDKSGLPSDRFSAERTGGSVSTLTIQRTQQEDSAVYLCASSLFGRANTGELFFGEGSRLTVL.

V gene TRBV24-1 combines with J gene TRBJ2-1, with 10 nucleotides matching TRBD1. Trimming took 2 bases from V and 5 from J; bases not matched to a gene: 5. Germline assignment: CDR1 KGHDR and CDR2 SFDVKD. CDR3 length equals 16 residues. The CDR3 spells CATSDSGTGADNEQFF. For the CDR3, the DNA is TGTGCCACCAGTGATTCCGGGACAGGGGCTGACAATGAGCAGTTCTTC.

This clone occurred once. This chain joins TRBV6-5 and TRBJ2-3; no definite D call. V shed 6 bases and J shed 3 bases, with 4 bases lying between them. Germline V gives CDR1 MNHEY, CDR2 SVGAGI. This CDR3 has 11 amino acids. CDR3 region: CASRSTDTQYF. The CDR3 nucleotides are TGTGCCAGCAGGAGTACAGATACGCAGTATTTT.

The chain joins TRBV24-1 to TRBJ1-2; D gene uncertain. The germline V gene encodes CDR1 KGHDR and CDR2 SFDVKD. The V gene lost 3 bases and the J gene lost 7 bases, with 8 bases spanning the gap. This CDR3 spans 12 amino acids. The CDR3 DNA follows: TGTGCCACCAGTGATCCGGGAATTGGCTACACCTTC. Protein: CATSDPGIGYTF.

The CDR3 sequence is CASSPGTSGPYEQYF. For the CDR3, the DNA is TGCGCCAGCAGCCCCGGTACTAGCGGTCCCTACGAGCAGTACTTC. The genes are TRBV10-2 and TRBJ2-7; TRBD2 agrees at 8 bases. The V and J ends lost 6 bases and 2 bases, in that order; junction bases with no gene match: 9. Germline assignment: CDR1 WSHSY and CDR2 SAAADI. This CDR3 has 15 amino acids.

The J gene is TRBJ2-7, the V gene TRBV10-2; 12 nucleotides agree with TRBD1. From germline, CDR1 is WSHSY and CDR2 SAAADI. The CDR3 runs 14 residues. With 5 bases clipped from V and 5 bases from J, the junction kept 4 bases outside the gene matches. CDR3 nucleotides: TGCGCCAGCAGTACGGGACAGGGGGCGAACGAGCAGTACTTC. It is translated as CASSTGQGANEQYF.

The DNA of the CDR3 is TGTGCCAGCAGCTTACCCCCGACAGGGGCCATCTCCTACGAGCAGTACTTC. The encoded protein is CASSLPPTGAISYEQYF. V and J are TRBV7-9 and TRBJ2-7; 8 nucleotides agree with TRBD1. The V gene end was trimmed by 2 bases and the J gene end by 0 bases; junction bases not matched to a gene: 9. Germline assignment: CDR1 SEHNR and CDR2 FQNEAQ (reference sequence). The CDR3 has 17 amino acids.

The rearrangement uses TRBV18 and TRBJ2-7; 9 bases map to TRBD1. Trimming removed 4 bases from V and 4 bases from J; junction bases left unmatched: 8. Germline CDR1 is KGHSH and CDR2 is LQKENI. This CDR3 has 15 amino acids. CDR3 in DNA: TGTGCCAGCTCACGGGCTGGACAGGGGCAATACGAGCAGTACTTC. This gives the protein CASSRAGQGQYEQYF.

The gene calls are TRBV5-1 and TRBJ2-3; D is possibly TRBD1 (6 bases). CDR1 and CDR2 (germline): SGHRS, YFSETQ. The CDR3 covers 14 residues. Trimming pared 1 base from V and 6 bases from J, leaving 12 bases between. The CDR3 here is CASSLTGFGDTQYF. The CDR3 nucleotides read TGCGCCAGCAGCTTGACAGGGTTTGGGGATACGCAGTATTTT.

The chain links TRBV21-1 to TRBJ2-1; TRBD2 is the table's D call and was not checked against the DNA. TRBV21-1 is reported as a pseudogene. The CDR3 is 15 residues long. The CDR3 bases are TGTGCCAGCAGGCGGGCCCCGTTTTCCTACAATGAGCAGTTCTTC. This translates into CASRRAPFSYNEQFF.

V is TRBV5-1 and J is TRBJ1-1, with 10 bases aligning to TRBD1. From germline, CDR1 is SGHRS and CDR2 YFSETQ. Unmatched junction bases numbered 5, after V lost 4 bases and J lost 5 bases. The CDR3 covers 14 residues. The CDR3 region has the DNA TGCGCCAGCAGCCGACAGGGGGCGGGAACTGAAGCTTTCTTT. It translates to CASSRQGAGTEAFF.